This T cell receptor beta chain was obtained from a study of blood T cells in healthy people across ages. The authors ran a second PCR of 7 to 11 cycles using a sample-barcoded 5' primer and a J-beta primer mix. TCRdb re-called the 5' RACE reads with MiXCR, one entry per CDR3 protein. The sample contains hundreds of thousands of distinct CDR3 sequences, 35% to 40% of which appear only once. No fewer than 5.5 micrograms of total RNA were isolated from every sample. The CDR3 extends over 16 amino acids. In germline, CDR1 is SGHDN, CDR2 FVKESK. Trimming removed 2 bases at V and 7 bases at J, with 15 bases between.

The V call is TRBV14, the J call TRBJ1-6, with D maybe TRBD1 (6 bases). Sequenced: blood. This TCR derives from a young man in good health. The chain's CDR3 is CASSQRSGTPNSPLHF. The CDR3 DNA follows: TGTGCCAGCAGCCAAAGGTCGGGGACACCAAATTCACCCCTCCACTTT.